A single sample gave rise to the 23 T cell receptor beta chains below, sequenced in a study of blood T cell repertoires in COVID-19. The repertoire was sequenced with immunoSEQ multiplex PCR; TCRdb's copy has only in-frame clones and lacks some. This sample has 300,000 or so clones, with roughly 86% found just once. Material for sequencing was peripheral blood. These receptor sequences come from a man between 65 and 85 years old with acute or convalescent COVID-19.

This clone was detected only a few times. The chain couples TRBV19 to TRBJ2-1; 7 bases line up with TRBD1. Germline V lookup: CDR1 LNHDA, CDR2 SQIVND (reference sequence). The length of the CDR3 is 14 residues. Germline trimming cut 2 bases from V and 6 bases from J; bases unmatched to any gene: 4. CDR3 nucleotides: TGTGCCAGTAGTATAAATGGACAGGTCAATGAGCAGTTCTTC. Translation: CASSINGQVNEQFF. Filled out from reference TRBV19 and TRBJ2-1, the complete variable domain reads DGGITQSPKYLFRKEGQNVTLSCEQNLNHDAMYWYRQDPGQGLRLIYYSQIVNDFQKGDIAEGYSVSREKKESFPLTVTSAQKNPTAFYLCASSINGQVNEQFFGPGTRLTVL.

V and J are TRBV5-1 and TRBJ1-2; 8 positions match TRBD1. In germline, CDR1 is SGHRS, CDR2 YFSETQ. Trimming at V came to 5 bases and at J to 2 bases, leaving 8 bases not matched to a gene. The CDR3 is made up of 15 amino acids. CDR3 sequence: CASRTGTGPNYGYTF. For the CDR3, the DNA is TGCGCCAGCAGAACCGGGACAGGACCAAACTATGGCTACACCTTC.

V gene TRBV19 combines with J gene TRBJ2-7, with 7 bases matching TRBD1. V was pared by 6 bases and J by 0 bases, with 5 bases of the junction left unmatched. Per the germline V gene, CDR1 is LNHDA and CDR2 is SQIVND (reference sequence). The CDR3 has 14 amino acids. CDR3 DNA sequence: TGTGCCAGTAGATCGACAGGGAGCTCCTACGAGCAGTACTTC. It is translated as CASRSTGSSYEQYF.

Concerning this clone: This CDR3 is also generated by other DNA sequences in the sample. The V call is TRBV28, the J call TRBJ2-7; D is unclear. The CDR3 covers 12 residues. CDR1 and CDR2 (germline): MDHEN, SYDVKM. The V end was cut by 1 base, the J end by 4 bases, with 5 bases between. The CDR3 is CASSLSLYEQYF. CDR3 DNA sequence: TGTGCCAGCAGTTTATCTCTATACGAGCAGTACTTC.

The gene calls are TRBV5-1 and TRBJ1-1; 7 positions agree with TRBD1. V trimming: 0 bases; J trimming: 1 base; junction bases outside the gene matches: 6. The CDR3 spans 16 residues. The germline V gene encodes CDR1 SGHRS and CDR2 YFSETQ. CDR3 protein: CASSLAPGQPNTEAFF. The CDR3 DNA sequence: TGCGCCAGCAGCTTGGCCCCGGGACAGCCGAACACTGAAGCTTTCTTT.

The CDR3 DNA sequence: TGTGCCAGCAGCGGGGGTTTCTATGGCTACACCTTC. As protein: CASSGGFYGYTF. The V and J genes are TRBV28 and TRBJ1-2; D possibly corresponds to TRBD1 (5 bases). The CDR3 has 12 residues. The germline V gene encodes CDR1 MDHEN and CDR2 SYDVKM. The germline V and J ends were trimmed by 6 bases and 4 bases, with 9 bases remaining between them.

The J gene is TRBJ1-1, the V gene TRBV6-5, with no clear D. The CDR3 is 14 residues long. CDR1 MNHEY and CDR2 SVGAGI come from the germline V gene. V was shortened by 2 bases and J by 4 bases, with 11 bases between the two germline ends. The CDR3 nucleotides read TGTGCCAGCAGTTACCAGGCGGGGAGCACTGAAGCTTTCTTT. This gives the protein CASSYQAGSTEAFF.

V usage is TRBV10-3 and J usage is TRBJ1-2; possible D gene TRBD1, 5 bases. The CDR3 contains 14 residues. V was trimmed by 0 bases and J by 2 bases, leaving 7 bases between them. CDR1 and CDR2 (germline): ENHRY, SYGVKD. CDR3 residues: CAISESGLNYGYTF. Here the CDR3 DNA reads TGTGCCATCAGTGAGTCGGGGCTCAACTATGGCTACACCTTC.

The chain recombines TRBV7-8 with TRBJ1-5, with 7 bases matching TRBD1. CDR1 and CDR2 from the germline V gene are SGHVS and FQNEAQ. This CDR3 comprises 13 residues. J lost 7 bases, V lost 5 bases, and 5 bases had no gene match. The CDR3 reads CASSTSGGQPQHF. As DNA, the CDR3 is TGTGCCAGCAGCACTTCAGGGGGACAGCCCCAGCATTTT.

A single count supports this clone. CDR3 in amino acids: CASSRATSGANEQFF. The CDR3 nucleotides read TGTGCCAGCAGTCGCGCGACTAGCGGGGCCAATGAGCAGTTCTTC. The chain uses TRBV6-2 or TRBV6-3 and TRBJ2-1; 11 nucleotides match TRBD2. V dropped 5 bases and J dropped 6; count of bases not matched to a gene: 6. The CDR3 runs to 15 residues. Germline CDR1 is MNHEY and CDR2 is SVGEGT.

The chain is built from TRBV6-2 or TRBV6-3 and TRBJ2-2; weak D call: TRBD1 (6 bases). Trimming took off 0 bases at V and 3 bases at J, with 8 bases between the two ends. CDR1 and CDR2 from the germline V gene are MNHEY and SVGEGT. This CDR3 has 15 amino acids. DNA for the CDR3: TGTGCCAGCAGTTACTCGACAGGAGACACCGGGGAGCTGTTTTTT. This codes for CASSYSTGDTGELFF.

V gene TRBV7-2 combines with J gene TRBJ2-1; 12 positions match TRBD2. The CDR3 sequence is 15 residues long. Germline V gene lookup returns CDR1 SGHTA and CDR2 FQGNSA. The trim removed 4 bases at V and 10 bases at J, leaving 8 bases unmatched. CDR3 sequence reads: CASSSRLAGVPEQFF. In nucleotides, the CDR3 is TGTGCCAGCAGCTCCCGACTAGCGGGGGTCCCGGAGCAGTTCTTC.

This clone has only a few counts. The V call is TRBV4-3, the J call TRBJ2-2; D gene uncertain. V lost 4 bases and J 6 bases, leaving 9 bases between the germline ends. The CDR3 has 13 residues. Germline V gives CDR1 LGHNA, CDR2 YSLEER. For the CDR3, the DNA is TGCGCCAGCAGCCGAATACGGGCCGGGGAGCTGTTTTTT. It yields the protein CASSRIRAGELFF.

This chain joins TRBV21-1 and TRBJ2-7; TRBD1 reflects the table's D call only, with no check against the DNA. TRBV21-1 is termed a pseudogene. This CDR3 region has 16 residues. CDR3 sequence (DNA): TGTGCCAGCAGCAAAACAGGGGGGGACCCATTCTACGAGCAGTACTTC. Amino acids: CASSKTGGDPFYEQYF.

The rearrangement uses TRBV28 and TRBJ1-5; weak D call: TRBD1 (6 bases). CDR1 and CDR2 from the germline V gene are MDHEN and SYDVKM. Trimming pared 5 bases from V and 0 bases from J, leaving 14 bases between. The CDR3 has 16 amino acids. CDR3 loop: CASSLPRDNSNQPQHF. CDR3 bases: TGTGCCAGCAGTCTACCCCGGGACAATAGCAATCAGCCCCAGCATTTT.

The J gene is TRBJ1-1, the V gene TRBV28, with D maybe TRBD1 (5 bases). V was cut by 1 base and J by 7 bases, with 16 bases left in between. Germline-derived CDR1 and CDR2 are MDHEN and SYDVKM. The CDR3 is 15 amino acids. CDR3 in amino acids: CASSLSLGQKVEAFF. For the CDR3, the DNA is TGTGCCAGCAGTTTATCTTTAGGACAAAAAGTTGAAGCTTTCTTT.

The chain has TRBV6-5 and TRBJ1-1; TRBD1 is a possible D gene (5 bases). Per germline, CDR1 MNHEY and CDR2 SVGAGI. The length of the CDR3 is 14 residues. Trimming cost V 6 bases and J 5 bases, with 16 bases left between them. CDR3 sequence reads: CASSRGRGWTEAFF. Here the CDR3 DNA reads TGTGCCAGCAGCCGAGGGAGGGGATGGACTGAAGCTTTCTTT.

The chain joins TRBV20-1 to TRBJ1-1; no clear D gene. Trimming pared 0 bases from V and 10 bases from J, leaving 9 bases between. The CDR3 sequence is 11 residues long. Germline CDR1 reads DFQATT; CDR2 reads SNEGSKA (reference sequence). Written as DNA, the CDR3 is TGCAGTGCTAGAGATCCCCCTGTAGCTTTCTTT. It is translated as CSARDPPVAFF.

The CDR3 nucleotides read TGTGCCAGCAGCCGCGCAGGGGGCGGCGGCACTGAAGCTTTCTTT. Protein product: CASSRAGGGGTEAFF. V usage is TRBV7-8 and J usage is TRBJ1-1, with 8 positions matching TRBD1. The junction had 9 bases not matched to a gene; V was cut back by 5 bases and J by 4 bases. This CDR3 is 15 amino acids long. CDR1 and CDR2 from the germline V gene are SGHVS and FQNEAQ.

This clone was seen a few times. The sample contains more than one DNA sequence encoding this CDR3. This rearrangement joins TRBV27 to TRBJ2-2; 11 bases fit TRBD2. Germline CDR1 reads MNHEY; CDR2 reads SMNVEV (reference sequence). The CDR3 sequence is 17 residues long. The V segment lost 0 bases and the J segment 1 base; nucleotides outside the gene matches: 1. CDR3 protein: CASSLSGLAGNTGELFF. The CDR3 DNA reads TGTGCCAGCAGTTTATCCGGACTAGCGGGGAACACCGGGGAGCTGTTTTTT.

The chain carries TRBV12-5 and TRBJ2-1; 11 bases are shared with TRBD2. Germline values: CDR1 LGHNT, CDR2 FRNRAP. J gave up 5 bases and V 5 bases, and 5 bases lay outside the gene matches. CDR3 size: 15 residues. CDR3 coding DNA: TGTGCTAGTGGTATAGGACTAGCGGGCGACAATGAGCAGTTCTTC. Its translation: CASGIGLAGDNEQFF.

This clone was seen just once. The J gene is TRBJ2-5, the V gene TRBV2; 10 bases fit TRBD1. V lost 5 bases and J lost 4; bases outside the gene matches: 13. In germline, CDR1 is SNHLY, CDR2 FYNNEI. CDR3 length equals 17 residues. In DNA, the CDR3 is TGTGCCAGCAGTACCCCCGGGACAGGGGCCCGGACAGAGACCCAGTACTTC. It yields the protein CASSTPGTGARTETQYF.

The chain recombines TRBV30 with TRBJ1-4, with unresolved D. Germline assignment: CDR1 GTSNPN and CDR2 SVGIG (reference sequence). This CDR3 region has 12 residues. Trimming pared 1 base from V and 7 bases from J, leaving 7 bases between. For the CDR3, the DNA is TGTGCCTGGAGTGCAAACAGTGAAAAACTGTTTTTT. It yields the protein CAWSANSEKLFF.